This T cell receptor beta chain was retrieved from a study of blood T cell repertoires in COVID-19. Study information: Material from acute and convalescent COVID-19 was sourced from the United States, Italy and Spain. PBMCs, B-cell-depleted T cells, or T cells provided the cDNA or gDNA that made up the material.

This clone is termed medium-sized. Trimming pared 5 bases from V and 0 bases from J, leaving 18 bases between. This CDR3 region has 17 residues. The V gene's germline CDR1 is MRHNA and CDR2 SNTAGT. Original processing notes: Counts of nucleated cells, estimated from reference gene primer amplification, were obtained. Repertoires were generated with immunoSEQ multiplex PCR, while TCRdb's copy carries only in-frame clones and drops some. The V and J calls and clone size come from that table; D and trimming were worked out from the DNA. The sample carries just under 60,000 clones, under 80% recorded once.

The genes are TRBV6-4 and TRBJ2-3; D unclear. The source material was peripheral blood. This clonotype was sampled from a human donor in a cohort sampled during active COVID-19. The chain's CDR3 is CASSPVADTPSTDTQYF. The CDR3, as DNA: TGTGCCAGCAGTCCGGTTGCGGATACTCCTAGCACAGATACGCAGTATTTT.